This entry lists 2 T cell receptor beta chains sequenced from one sample in a study of T-cell memory formation after mild COVID-19. TCRdb recomputed calls from the 5' RACE reads with MiXCR, one row per CDR3 protein. The sample has under 650,000 distinct CDR3 sequences; roughly 17% are singletons. The material sequenced was PBMCs or a T cell subset sorted from them (not recorded which). The source is an adult woman who had mild COVID-19 (a few samples of this study predate the infection). Cell type and time point are not known.

The chain combines TRBV20-1 with TRBJ2-7; D remains ambiguous. Trimming removed 3 bases from V and 5 bases from J, with 8 bases in between. The CDR3 spans 11 residues. Germline V gene lookup returns CDR1 DFQATT and CDR2 SNEGSKA (reference sequence). CDR3 region: CSASESHEQYF. The CDR3 DNA is TGCAGTGCTAGCGAGAGCCACGAGCAGTACTTC.

A note on this clonotype: The junction shows a germline mismatch at one end, possibly a read error. The chain has TRBV5-1 and TRBJ2-3; 7 bases agree with TRBD2. This CDR3 is 15 amino acids long. The germline CDR1 and CDR2 sequences are SGHRS and YFSETQ. The CDR3 DNA follows: TGCGCCAGCAGCTTGGGTCTAGCGGCCACAGATAAGCAGTATTTT. Amino acids: CASSLGLAATDKQYF.